One sample yielded the 20 T cell receptor beta chains listed below, sequenced in a study of T cell responses to AZD1222 COVID-19 vaccine. The data were produced by immunoSEQ multiplex PCR, yet TCRdb's version contains in-frame clones alone and is incomplete. The data hold roughly 150,000 clones, with around 88% observed a single time. The sample here was peripheral blood, taken on day 0 of AZD1222 vaccination. The receptors here all came from an adult in good health.

In its sample, this clone was seen a few times. This chain uses TRBV6-5 with TRBJ1-4, with a weak D call TRBD1 (6 bases). CDR3 length: 14 residues. Germline V gene lookup returns CDR1 MNHEY and CDR2 SVGAGI. The V end was cut by 6 bases, the J end by 5 bases, with 13 bases between. The CDR3 DNA is TGTGCCAGCAGCTCAGGACAGCAAAATGAAAAACTGTTTTTT. This gives the protein CASSSGQQNEKLFF.

The V and J genes are TRBV7-8 and TRBJ1-2; TRBD1 is a possible D gene (5 bases). The CDR3 runs to 14 residues. Germline CDR1 is SGHVS and CDR2 is FQNEAQ. Trimming pared 1 base from V and 5 bases from J, leaving 11 bases between. The CDR3 coding sequence is TGTGCCAGCAGCTTAGAGCAGGGTTCTTATGGCTACACCTTC. As protein: CASSLEQGSYGYTF.

The chain joins TRBV4-1 to TRBJ2-3; no definite D call. V gave up 1 base and J gave up 6 bases, with 5 bases separating them. The CDR3 has 12 amino acids. CDR1 is MGHRA, CDR2 YSYEKL, per germline. CDR3 in amino acids: CASSQAMDTQYF. CDR3 coding DNA: TGCGCCAGCAGCCAAGCGATGGATACGCAGTATTTT.

The chain is built from TRBV29-1 and TRBJ2-1; D uncertain. Germline CDR1 and CDR2: SQVTM and ANQGSEA. V was clipped by 5 bases and J by 4 bases, with 12 bases between them. CDR3 length: 13 residues. CDR3 sequence reads: CSVYETRYNEQFF. In DNA, the CDR3 is TGCAGCGTTTATGAGACCAGATACAATGAGCAGTTCTTC.

V usage is TRBV4-3 and J usage is TRBJ1-1; D not resolved. V lost 0 bases and J lost 1, with 9 bases in between. Germline V gene data show CDR1 as LGHNA and CDR2 as YSLEER. The CDR3 consists of 15 residues. The CDR3 DNA sequence: TGCGCCAGCAGCCAAGAAATAGGCACGAACACTGAAGCTTTCTTT. Encoded protein: CASSQEIGTNTEAFF.

This sequence joins TRBV5-6 and TRBJ1-3; D is unresolved. The germline gives CDR1 SGHDT, CDR2 YYEEEE. Trimming took off 2 bases at V and 6 bases at J, with 12 bases between the two ends. The CDR3 runs 14 residues. The CDR3 coding sequence is TGTGCCAGCAGCTTCGTCAGTACATCAAACACCATATATTTT. Translating gives CASSFVSTSNTIYF.

The chain uses TRBV2 and TRBJ1-5; D might be TRBD1 (6 bases). Germline-derived CDR1 and CDR2 are SNHLY and FYNNEI. CDR3 length: 17 amino acids. The V end was cut by 2 bases, the J end by 2 bases, with 16 bases between. The CDR3 sequence: CASSETPGGWGNQPQHF. The CDR3 DNA reads TGTGCCAGCAGTGAAACTCCTGGGGGCTGGGGCAATCAGCCCCAGCATTTT.

The chain uses TRBV7-2 and TRBJ1-1, with TRBD1 matching 9 bases. V was pared by 4 bases and J by 2 bases, with 2 bases of the junction left unmatched. From germline, CDR1 is SGHTA and CDR2 FQGNSA. This CDR3 has 14 residues. The CDR3 loop is CASSWTGVNTEAFF. As DNA, the CDR3 is TGTGCCAGCAGCTGGACAGGGGTTAACACTGAAGCTTTCTTT.

CDR3: CASSIMIGQGSYNEQFF. As DNA, the CDR3 is TGTGCCAGTAGTATAATGATAGGACAGGGCTCGTATAATGAGCAGTTCTTC. This sequence joins TRBV19 and TRBJ2-1; 8 nucleotides align to TRBD1. Losses at the gene ends were 2 bases for V and 7 bases for J; bases not matched to a gene: 13. CDR1 is LNHDA, CDR2 SQIVND, per germline (reference sequence). The length of the CDR3 is 17 residues.

The V call is TRBV5-1, the J call TRBJ2-3; 8 nucleotides match TRBD2. V was clipped by 9 bases and J by 1 base; unmatched bases: 7. CDR3 length: 14 residues. Germline V gene data show CDR1 as SGHRS and CDR2 as YFSETQ. CDR3 protein: CATSPLAGTDTQYF. CDR3 nucleotide sequence: TGCGCCACTTCCCCACTAGCGGGCACAGATACGCAGTATTTT.

The chain joins TRBV30 to TRBJ2-5, with D perhaps matching TRBD1 (6 bases). Deletions cut 2 bases from V and 4 bases from J, with 11 bases between. This CDR3 has 13 residues. CDR1 is GTSNPN, CDR2 SVGIG, per germline (reference sequence). The CDR3 protein is CAWSTGSGETQYF. The CDR3 DNA reads as TGTGCCTGGAGTACAGGGTCTGGAGAGACCCAGTACTTC.

This clone was found once. V gene TRBV7-2 combines with J gene TRBJ2-5; D is possibly TRBD1 (6 bases). This CDR3 is built from 13 residues. Germline values: CDR1 SGHTA, CDR2 FQGNSA. Trimming took off 3 bases at V and 5 bases at J, with 10 bases between the two ends. The CDR3 spells CASSFRGWETQYF. CDR3 DNA: TGTGCCAGCAGCTTCAGGGGATGGGAGACCCAGTACTTC.

V is TRBV11-2 and J is TRBJ2-3; the D gene is possibly TRBD2 (5 bases). V was shortened by 1 base and J by 2 bases, with 10 bases between the two germline ends. The CDR3 consists of 15 residues. Looked up from germline, CDR1 is SGHAT and CDR2 is FQNNGV. The CDR3 DNA is TGTGCCAGCAGCTTAGGCGACTATATCACAGATACGCAGTATTTT. Translated: CASSLGDYITDTQYF.

V is TRBV6-5 and J is TRBJ1-1, with D possibly TRBD1 on 5 matching bases. The ends were cut back, 4 bases at V and 4 bases at J, with 7 bases in the middle. The CDR3 runs 12 residues. Germline lookup yields CDR1 MNHEY and CDR2 SVGAGI. The CDR3 nucleotides read TGTGCCAGCAGTTCAGGGCCCACTGAAGCTTTCTTT. Its translation: CASSSGPTEAFF.

The rearrangement joins TRBV12-5 to TRBJ1-2, with D possibly TRBD1 on 6 matching bases. V was clipped by 1 base and J by 1 base, with 10 bases between them. The germline V gene encodes CDR1 LGHNT and CDR2 FRNRAP. The CDR3 is 15 amino acids. The CDR3 spells CASGLGTALNYGYTF. The CDR3 nucleotides read TGTGCTAGTGGTTTGGGGACAGCTCTTAACTATGGCTACACCTTC.

CDR3 loop: CASSPPLSTEAFF. The CDR3 DNA sequence: TGTGCCAGCAGCCCACCTCTCAGCACTGAAGCTTTCTTT. V and J are TRBV9 and TRBJ1-1, with D uncertain. Germline V lookup: CDR1 SGDLS, CDR2 YYNGEE. CDR3 length equals 13 residues. V shed 4 bases and J shed 4 bases, with 11 bases lying between them.

The gene calls are TRBV9 and TRBJ2-1; maybe TRBD1 (6 bases). Germline V gives CDR1 SGDLS, CDR2 YYNGEE. The CDR3 covers 14 residues. Trimming took off 0 bases at V and 4 bases at J, with 8 bases between the two ends. CDR3 sequence (DNA): TGTGCCAGCAGCGTAGGGGGGCCTTACAATGAGCAGTTCTTC. It encodes CASSVGGPYNEQFF.

The chain employs TRBV5-1 and TRBJ2-3, with D perhaps TRBD2 (6 bases). The germline V and J ends were trimmed by 8 bases and 5 bases, with 21 bases remaining between them. Germline V CDR1 and CDR2: SGHRS, YFSETQ. This CDR3 comprises 15 residues. This chain's CDR3 is CASSLASLTGDTQYF. The CDR3 bases are TGCGCCAGTAGCCTAGCGAGCCTCACGGGAGATACGCAGTATTTT.

V is TRBV6-5 and J is TRBJ2-7; 9 nucleotides align to TRBD1. Unmatched junction bases numbered 5, after V lost 6 bases and J lost 2 bases. The CDR3 consists of 14 residues. Germline V gene lookup returns CDR1 MNHEY and CDR2 SVGAGI. The CDR3 coding sequence is TGTGCCAGCAGGTCTGACAGGGGGGCCTACGAGCAGTACTTC. It yields the protein CASRSDRGAYEQYF.

The rearrangement joins TRBV2 to TRBJ1-1; 9 bases are a match to TRBD1. This CDR3 spans 16 amino acids. The V segment lost 6 bases and the J segment 4 bases; nucleotides outside the gene matches: 12. The germline V gene has CDR1 SNHLY and CDR2 FYNNEI. DNA of the CDR3: TGTGCCAGCAGCGACGGGACAGGGCCCTTGGGCACTGAAGCTTTCTTT. Encoded protein: CASSDGTGPLGTEAFF.